A selection of T cell receptor beta chains follows, all from one sample in a study of T cell responses to AZD1222 COVID-19 vaccine. The table came from immunoSEQ multiplex PCR; TCRdb's copy has only in-frame clones and leaves some out. This table holds some 120,000 clones, 90% to 95% found once. Sequencing used peripheral blood, obtained on day 0 of AZD1222 vaccination. Every receptor here comes from an adult in good health. Each CDR3 is given with its conserved first and last residue. Each record gives: D gene, clone size, CDR3 length, J gene, V gene, CDR3 DNA, CDR3 protein. D genes are given only for firm matches. The listing skips clone size in some rows; elsewhere it reads once, few, many or a size class.

d_gene: TRBD2
abundance: NA
len: 16
j_gene: TRBJ2-1
v_gene: TRBV3-1/TRBV3-2
CDR3nt: TGTGCCAGCAGCCATGAACTAGCGCCTGCCTACAATGAGCAGTTCTTC
CDR3aa: CASSHELAPAYNEQFF

d_gene: NA
abundance: NA
len: 14
j_gene: TRBJ1-3
v_gene: TRBV6-6
CDR3nt: TGTGCCAGCAGTATGACGGTCTCTGGAAACACCATATATTTT
CDR3aa: CASSMTVSGNTIYF

d_gene: NA
abundance: NA
len: 14
j_gene: TRBJ2-2
v_gene: TRBV6-5
CDR3nt: TGTGCCAGCAGAGGGCAGGGACGGGCCGGGGAGCTGTTTTTT
CDR3aa: CASRGQGRAGELFF

d_gene: NA
abundance: NA
len: 14
j_gene: TRBJ2-7
v_gene: TRBV7-9
CDR3nt: TGTGCCAGCAGCTTAGTAGTCGGGAACTACGAGCAGTACTTC
CDR3aa: CASSLVVGNYEQYF

d_gene: NA
abundance: NA
len: 13
j_gene: TRBJ1-1
v_gene: TRBV5-4
CDR3nt: TGTGCCAGCAGCTCTACAGCGAACACTGAAGCTTTCTTT
CDR3aa: CASSSTANTEAFF

d_gene: TRBD1
abundance: NA
len: 18
j_gene: TRBJ2-4
v_gene: TRBV4-1
CDR3nt: TGCGCCAGCAGTAACTCCGGACAGGGGGTTAGGGCCAAAAACATTCAGTACTTC
CDR3aa: CASSNSGQGVRAKNIQYF

d_gene: TRBD1
abundance: once
len: 15
j_gene: TRBJ2-2
v_gene: TRBV19
CDR3nt: TGTGCCAGTTCCTTGACAGGGAAGATCACCGGGGAGCTGTTTTTT
CDR3aa: CASSLTGKITGELFF

d_gene: NA
abundance: NA
len: 13
j_gene: TRBJ2-7
v_gene: TRBV4-1
CDR3nt: TGCGCCAGCAGCCAAGTTGCGGCCTACGAGCAGTACTTC
CDR3aa: CASSQVAAYEQYF

d_gene: NA
abundance: NA
len: 15
j_gene: TRBJ1-6
v_gene: TRBV19
CDR3nt: TGTGCCAGTAGTCCCCGTGAGGGCTATAATTCACCCCTCCACTTT
CDR3aa: CASSPREGYNSPLHF

d_gene: TRBD2
abundance: once
len: 16
j_gene: TRBJ2-7
v_gene: TRBV7-9
CDR3nt: TGTGCCAGCAGCTTAGAACTAGCGGGACCCTCCTACGAGCAGTACTTC
CDR3aa: CASSLELAGPSYEQYF

d_gene: NA
abundance: once
len: 13
j_gene: TRBJ1-1
v_gene: TRBV2
CDR3nt: TGTGCCAGCTTTTCCGACACGAACACTGAAGCTTTCTTT
CDR3aa: CASFSDTNTEAFF

d_gene: TRBD2
abundance: NA
len: 15
j_gene: TRBJ2-1
v_gene: TRBV19
CDR3nt: TGTGCCAGTAGAGGACTAGCGATCTCCTACAATGAGCAGTTCTTC
CDR3aa: CASRGLAISYNEQFF

d_gene: NA
abundance: NA
len: 14
j_gene: TRBJ1-2
v_gene: TRBV7-8
CDR3nt: TGTGCCAGCAGCTTAGACCCGGGGGCGCTTGGCTACACCTTC
CDR3aa: CASSLDPGALGYTF

d_gene: TRBD2
abundance: NA
len: 17
j_gene: TRBJ2-1
v_gene: TRBV3-1/TRBV3-2
CDR3nt: TGTGCCAGCAGCCATATGACTAGCGTTAGCTCCTACAATGAGCAGTTCTTC
CDR3aa: CASSHMTSVSSYNEQFF

d_gene: TRBD1
abundance: NA
len: 13
j_gene: TRBJ2-5
v_gene: TRBV6-6
CDR3nt: TGTGCCAGCGGGGACAGGGCCAAAGAGACCCAGTACTTC
CDR3aa: CASGDRAKETQYF

d_gene: NA
abundance: NA
len: 13
j_gene: TRBJ2-7
v_gene: TRBV5-1
CDR3nt: TGCGCCAGCAGCCCCCCTGACTCCTACGAGCAGTACTTC
CDR3aa: CASSPPDSYEQYF

d_gene: NA
abundance: NA
len: 15
j_gene: TRBJ2-7
v_gene: TRBV12-2
CDR3nt: TGTGCAAGTCGCTTAGCGGGGGGGCACCCCTACGAGCAGTACTTC
CDR3aa: CASRLAGGHPYEQYF

d_gene: NA
abundance: NA
len: 13
j_gene: TRBJ2-1
v_gene: TRBV3-1/TRBV3-2
CDR3nt: TGTGCCAGCAGCCAAGATCGGGGAGGAGAGCAGTTCTTC
CDR3aa: CASSQDRGGEQFF

d_gene: TRBD1
abundance: NA
len: 14
j_gene: TRBJ1-2
v_gene: TRBV2
CDR3nt: TGTGCCAGCAGCTCTTCGGACAGGGCGGGGGGCTACACCTTC
CDR3aa: CASSSSDRAGGYTF

d_gene: NA
abundance: NA
len: 15
j_gene: TRBJ2-7
v_gene: TRBV9
CDR3nt: TGTGCCAGCAGCCCCCGGCCTCTACTCGTCGGCGAGCAGTACTTC
CDR3aa: CASSPRPLLVGEQYF

d_gene: TRBD1
abundance: NA
len: 15
j_gene: TRBJ1-4
v_gene: TRBV5-1
CDR3nt: TGCGCCAGCAGCTCCGCCGGGACAGGGGATGAAAAACTGTTTTTT
CDR3aa: CASSSAGTGDEKLFF

d_gene: NA
abundance: NA
len: 14
j_gene: TRBJ1-1
v_gene: TRBV6-5
CDR3nt: TGTGCCAGCAGTTACTCTACAGTGAACACTGAAGCTTTCTTT
CDR3aa: CASSYSTVNTEAFF

d_gene: NA
abundance: NA
len: 14
j_gene: TRBJ2-2
v_gene: TRBV3-1/TRBV3-2
CDR3nt: TGTGCCAGCAGCCGAGGGGAGAGCACCGGGGAGCTGTTTTTT
CDR3aa: CASSRGESTGELFF

d_gene: NA
abundance: NA
len: 17
j_gene: TRBJ1-3
v_gene: TRBV3-1/TRBV3-2
CDR3nt: TGTGCCAGCAGCCAAGAGGCTAAATTAAAAATCCGGAACACCATATATTTT
CDR3aa: CASSQEAKLKIRNTIYF

d_gene: NA
abundance: NA
len: 13
j_gene: TRBJ2-2
v_gene: TRBV9
CDR3nt: TGTGCCAGCAGCGTAGACGTAACCGGGGAGCTGTTTTTT
CDR3aa: CASSVDVTGELFF

d_gene: NA
abundance: NA
len: 16
j_gene: TRBJ1-6
v_gene: TRBV6-1
CDR3nt: TGTGCCAGCAGTGAATCCGACAACTCCTATAATTCACCCCTCCACTTT
CDR3aa: CASSESDNSYNSPLHF

d_gene: NA
abundance: once
len: 16
j_gene: TRBJ2-4
v_gene: TRBV9
CDR3nt: TGTGCCAGCAGCTTCTTCGAATGGGGTTCCAAAAACATTCAGTACTTC
CDR3aa: CASSFFEWGSKNIQYF

d_gene: TRBD1
abundance: NA
len: 15
j_gene: TRBJ2-2
v_gene: TRBV7-9
CDR3nt: TGTGCCAGCGGCCCGGACAGGGGGCCCACCGGGGAGCTGTTTTTT
CDR3aa: CASGPDRGPTGELFF

d_gene: NA
abundance: NA
len: 12
j_gene: TRBJ2-7
v_gene: TRBV25-1
CDR3nt: TGTGCCAGCAGATCAGGCTGGTACGAGCAGTACTTC
CDR3aa: CASRSGWYEQYF

d_gene: NA
abundance: NA
len: 12
j_gene: TRBJ1-4
v_gene: TRBV19
CDR3nt: TGTGCCAGTAGTCCGATCCGCGGGAAACTGTTTTTT
CDR3aa: CASSPIRGKLFF

d_gene: TRBD2
abundance: NA
len: 15
j_gene: TRBJ2-7
v_gene: TRBV7-2
CDR3nt: TGTGCCAGCAGTCCTGGACTAGCGGACGACTACGAGCAGTACTTC
CDR3aa: CASSPGLADDYEQYF

d_gene: NA
abundance: NA
len: 16
j_gene: TRBJ2-7
v_gene: TRBV11-2
CDR3nt: TGTGCCAGCAGCTTTGGGCTGGCGGAATTCTCCTACGAGCAGTACTTC
CDR3aa: CASSFGLAEFSYEQYF

d_gene: NA
abundance: NA
len: 16
j_gene: TRBJ1-3
v_gene: TRBV6-5
CDR3nt: TGTGCCAGCAGTTACTATCATGGGGGCGCTGGAAACACCATATATTTT
CDR3aa: CASSYYHGGAGNTIYF

d_gene: NA
abundance: NA
len: 13
j_gene: TRBJ1-1
v_gene: TRBV23-1
CDR3nt: TGCGCCAGCAGTCAATTCCGCCTAGCTGAAGCTTTCTTT
CDR3aa: CASSQFRLAEAFF

d_gene: TRBD1
abundance: NA
len: 15
j_gene: TRBJ1-2
v_gene: TRBV30
CDR3nt: TGTGCCTGGATGGGCCGGAGACAGGGGGCGCGAGGCTACACCTTC
CDR3aa: CAWMGRRQGARGYTF

d_gene: TRBD1
abundance: NA
len: 15
j_gene: TRBJ2-3
v_gene: TRBV7-8
CDR3nt: TGTGCCAGCAGCTTAAACAGGGGCGGCACAGATACGCAGTATTTT
CDR3aa: CASSLNRGGTDTQYF

d_gene: NA
abundance: NA
len: 15
j_gene: TRBJ1-2
v_gene: TRBV5-4
CDR3nt: TGTGCCAGCACCCACCTGTCAGGGTGGAACTATGGCTACACCTTC
CDR3aa: CASTHLSGWNYGYTF

d_gene: TRBD2
abundance: NA
len: 19
j_gene: TRBJ2-3
v_gene: TRBV9
CDR3nt: TGTGCCAGCAGCCCCGGTGGTAGCGGGAGGCCCCTGGGGCGAGATACGCAGTATTTT
CDR3aa: CASSPGGSGRPLGRDTQYF

d_gene: NA
abundance: NA
len: 15
j_gene: TRBJ2-2
v_gene: TRBV6-5
CDR3nt: TGTGCCAGCAGTTACAGGGTGGCCAACACCGGGGAGCTGTTTTTT
CDR3aa: CASSYRVANTGELFF

d_gene: NA
abundance: many
len: 17
j_gene: TRBJ1-6
v_gene: TRBV30
CDR3nt: TGTGCCTGGACCCTCACTTGGGGCCCTTTTAATAATTCACCCCTCCACTTT
CDR3aa: CAWTLTWGPFNNSPLHF

d_gene: NA
abundance: NA
len: 17
j_gene: TRBJ1-5
v_gene: TRBV2
CDR3nt: TGTGCCAGCAGTGAGCGGGACGGACAAAATTTAAATCAGCCCCAGCATTTT
CDR3aa: CASSERDGQNLNQPQHF

d_gene: NA
abundance: NA
len: 13
j_gene: TRBJ2-7
v_gene: TRBV19
CDR3nt: TGTGCCAGTAGTGACTCGGGGCCGTACGAGCAGTACTTC
CDR3aa: CASSDSGPYEQYF

d_gene: NA
abundance: NA
len: 16
j_gene: TRBJ1-2
v_gene: TRBV12-5
CDR3nt: TGTGCTAGTGGTTTGCCGACAGTGGAAGAATCCTATGGCTACACCTTC
CDR3aa: CASGLPTVEESYGYTF

d_gene: TRBD1
abundance: NA
len: 16
j_gene: TRBJ1-6
v_gene: TRBV5-5
CDR3nt: TGTGCCAGCAGCTTTGGTTCGGGGACAGGGTCCTCACCCCTCCACTTT
CDR3aa: CASSFGSGTGSSPLHF

d_gene: NA
abundance: NA
len: 14
j_gene: TRBJ1-4
v_gene: TRBV5-1
CDR3nt: TGCGCCAGCAGCCGGGCAGGGCTTAATGAAAAACTGTTTTTT
CDR3aa: CASSRAGLNEKLFF

d_gene: TRBD2
abundance: NA
len: 14
j_gene: TRBJ2-7
v_gene: TRBV5-6
CDR3nt: TGTGCCAGCAGCGGTAGCGGGAGTTACACCGAGCAGTACTTC
CDR3aa: CASSGSGSYTEQYF

d_gene: TRBD1
abundance: NA
len: 14
j_gene: TRBJ1-5
v_gene: TRBV2
CDR3nt: TGTGCCAGCAGTTCCGACAGGGGCAATCAGCCCCAGCATTTT
CDR3aa: CASSSDRGNQPQHF

d_gene: TRBD2
abundance: NA
len: 16
j_gene: TRBJ2-1
v_gene: TRBV10-2
CDR3nt: TGCGCCAGCAGTGATATAAGCGGGAGGGCCGTCAATGAGCAGTTCTTC
CDR3aa: CASSDISGRAVNEQFF

d_gene: NA
abundance: NA
len: 12
j_gene: TRBJ1-4
v_gene: TRBV3-1/TRBV3-2
CDR3nt: TGTGCCAGCAGCCAGCTCCCCGGAGCACTGTTTTTT
CDR3aa: CASSQLPGALFF

d_gene: NA
abundance: NA
len: 14
j_gene: TRBJ1-5
v_gene: TRBV13
CDR3nt: TGTGCCAGCAGCCTCGGGACGGGCAATCAGCCCCAGCATTTT
CDR3aa: CASSLGTGNQPQHF

d_gene: TRBD2
abundance: NA
len: 14
j_gene: TRBJ2-7
v_gene: TRBV7-2
CDR3nt: TGTGCCAGCAGGACGGGAGGGAGCTCCTACGAGCAGTACTTC
CDR3aa: CASRTGGSSYEQYF

d_gene: NA
abundance: NA
len: 15
j_gene: TRBJ1-3
v_gene: TRBV6-5
CDR3nt: TGTGCCAGCATTCCCCGGGGTCCAACGGGAAACACCATATATTTT
CDR3aa: CASIPRGPTGNTIYF

d_gene: NA
abundance: once
len: 16
j_gene: TRBJ1-5
v_gene: TRBV7-2
CDR3nt: TGTGCCAGCAGCGTACAAGGGGGTCCGAGCAATCAGCCCCAGCATTTT
CDR3aa: CASSVQGGPSNQPQHF